This T cell receptor (beta chain) was recorded in a study of T cells in Graves' hyperthyroidism and ophthalmopathy. RNA transcripts provided the source from which TCR beta CDR3 regions were amplified. A set of HTBI primers served as the primers for a first-round RT-PCR of the TCR CDR3. Each CDR3 protein is one row after TCRdb ran MiXCR on the multiplex PCR reads. The sample carries a few hundred thousand distinct CDR3 sequences, about 18% recorded once. The study included ophthalmopathy patients with Clinical Activity Score at least 3, NOSPECS grade at least 4 and duration under 3 months. Fresh peripheral blood, roughly 9.8 ml of it, supplied the PBMCs. General study points: Ophthalmopathy and stable hyperthyroidism were separated by a 13 V-J model. Also found in blood were most expanded thyroid clonotypes above 0.001.

This CDR3 contains 13 residues. CDR1 is SGHDT and CDR2 is YYEEEE in the germline V gene. The J segment lost 9 bases and the V segment lost 3 bases, leaving 5 bases of the junction unmatched. As regards this clonotype: Its specificity is not known.

The material sequenced was blood. The chain couples TRBV5-6 to TRBJ2-1; TRBD1 agrees at 8 bases. This TCR came from a man aged 18 to 29 with Graves' ophthalmopathy. The CDR3 spells CASSSRGLGEQFF. The CDR3 region has the DNA TGTGCCAGCAGCTCCAGGGGGCTCGGTGAGCAGTTCTTC.